This TCR beta chain emerged from a study of identical twins. Concerning this clonotype itself: Its cognate antigen is unknown.

Trimming cost V 3 bases and J 1 base, with 12 bases left between them. Germline CDR1 KGHSH, CDR2 LQKENI. The CDR3 length is 15 residues. Via MiXCR, TCRdb re-called the 5' RACE reads, giving one row per CDR3 protein. The sample has hundreds of thousands of distinct CDR3 sequences, approximately 18% seen once. Overall study findings and caveats: The study found that models underestimated out-of-frame TCR alpha sharing in monozygotic twins.

These data were also reused for a study on T cells expressing NK-cell markers.

The chain uses TRBV18 and TRBJ1-1, with D possibly matching TRBD1 (5 bases). Sequenced material: PBMCs. The clonotype was recovered from a woman aged 18-29 years in good health. CDR3 sequence (DNA): TGTGCCAGCTCACCGATTGAAGGACAGAACACTGAAGCTTTCTTT. It specifies CASSPIEGQNTEAFF.